Sequencing of this TCR beta chain was carried out in a study of T cell repertoires in cytomegalovirus infection. In the case of this clonotype: Its antigen is not identified.

Findings and caveats of the study: People with CMV and the relevant HLA were identified by cumulative public TCR beta family frequency.

A single record per CDR3 protein comes from TCRdb applying MiXCR to the reads. The sample consists of roughly 220,000 distinct CDR3 sequences, 35% to 45% of them appearing once. This sequence originates from a human donor in good health (CMV status not recorded). Some clones in this sample may be carry-over from other donors' samples. The sample in question was CD8+ T cells from cultured PBMCs, obtained from culture after CMV antigen stimulation.

Here the CDR3 DNA reads TGTGCCAGCAGCCCAAGCGGGATGGAAGGGTACAATGAGCAGTTCTTC. Translated: CASSPSGMEGYNEQFF. The rearrangement uses TRBV11-1 and TRBJ2-1; 7 bases align to TRBD2. Germline V gives CDR1 SGHAT, CDR2 FQDESV (reference sequence). The CDR3 covers 16 residues. V shed 5 bases and J 4 bases; nucleotides not matched to a gene: 11.